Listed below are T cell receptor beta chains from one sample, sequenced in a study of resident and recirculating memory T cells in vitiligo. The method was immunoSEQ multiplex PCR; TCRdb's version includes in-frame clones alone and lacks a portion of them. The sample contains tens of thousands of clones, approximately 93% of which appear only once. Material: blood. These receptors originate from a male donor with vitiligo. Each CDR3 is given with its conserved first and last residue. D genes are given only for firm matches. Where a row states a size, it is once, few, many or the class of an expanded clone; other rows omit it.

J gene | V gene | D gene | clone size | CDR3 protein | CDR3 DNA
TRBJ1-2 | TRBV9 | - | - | CASSLTDIYGYTF | TGTGCCAGCAGCCTGACAGACATCTATGGCTACACCTTC
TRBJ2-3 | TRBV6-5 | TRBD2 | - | CASSYSTSGNTDTQYF | TGTGCCAGCAGTTACTCGACTAGCGGAAACACAGATACGCAGTATTTT
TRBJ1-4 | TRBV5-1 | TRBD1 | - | CASSGTGGPNEKLFF | TGCGCCAGCAGCGGGACAGGGGGACCTAATGAAAAACTGTTTTTT
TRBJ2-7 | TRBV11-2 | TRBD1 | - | CASSLGQGVYEQYF | TGTGCCAGCAGCTTAGGTCAGGGGGTTTACGAGCAGTACTTC
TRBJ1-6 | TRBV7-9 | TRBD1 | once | CASTLWDRPESLHF | TGTGCCAGCACTCTCTGGGACAGGCCCGAGTCCCTCCACTTT
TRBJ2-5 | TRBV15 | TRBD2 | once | CATSRDLGTSGGEETQYF | TGTGCCACCAGCAGAGATCTCGGGACTAGCGGGGGGGAAGAGACCCAGTACTTC
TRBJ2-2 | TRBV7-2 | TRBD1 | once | CASSGQGATGELFF | TGTGCCAGCAGTGGACAGGGGGCCACCGGGGAGCTGTTTTTT
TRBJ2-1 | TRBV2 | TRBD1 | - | CASSEDRGNYNEQFF | TGTGCCAGCAGTGAGGACAGGGGTAACTACAATGAGCAGTTCTTC
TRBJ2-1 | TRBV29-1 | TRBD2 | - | CSVDLGGEELYNEQFF | TGCAGCGTTGATTTGGGGGGGGAAGAGTTATACAATGAGCAGTTCTTC
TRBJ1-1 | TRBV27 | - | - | CASSLRLGLRDTEAFF | TGTGCCAGCAGTTTACGGCTGGGCCTCAGGGACACTGAAGCTTTCTTT
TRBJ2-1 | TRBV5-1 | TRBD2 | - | CASSPGTRGNEQFF | TGCGCCAGCAGCCCAGGGACTAGGGGTAATGAGCAGTTCTTC